This is a list of T cell receptor beta chains from one sample in a study of cytomegalovirus exposure and HLA in healthy donors. TCRdb's table, derived via immunoSEQ multiplex PCR, lists solely in-frame clones and lacks some. The table lists approximately 230,000 clones, roughly 84% of them singletons. Sequencing was performed on PBMCs. The source is a young man in good health and CMV-seropositive. The conserved cysteine and the conserved F or W are not part of the CDR3 here. Not all rows give a size; the values are once, few, many and, for expanded clones, a class.

V gene	clone size	J gene	CDR3 protein
TRBV9	few	TRBJ2-7	ASSPYSASSYEQY
TRBV5-1	-	TRBJ1-4	ASSLAGVSRPPLEKLF
TRBV2	-	TRBJ2-2	ASSEAGNTGELF
TRBV11-2	-	TRBJ2-7	ATRVGGEQY
TRBV27	-	TRBJ2-3	ASTLQRSSTDTQY
TRBV7-9	-	TRBJ1-4	ASGAGGPNEKLF
TRBV11-3	-	TRBJ1-2	ASSSIDRRSGGYT
TRBV6-1	-	TRBJ1-5	ASSVGTRGQPQH
TRBV10-3	-	TRBJ2-1	AISDPGEARGEQF
TRBV18	-	TRBJ1-5	ASSRTIEGEPQH
TRBV5-1	-	TRBJ1-1	ASSLAGRGNTEAF
TRBV15	-	TRBJ2-2	ATAGGGQANTGELF
TRBV27	-	TRBJ1-5	ASRTSGGQPQH
TRBV7-2	-	TRBJ2-7	ASSLQSGTVAYEQY
TRBV7-9	-	TRBJ1-4	ASSPGQGEKEKLF
TRBV30	-	TRBJ1-5	AWSVRGGNQPQH
TRBV7-2	-	TRBJ2-6	ASSLKPTSGVSGANVLT
TRBV6-6	-	TRBJ1-1	AIRRWENTEAF
TRBV5-6	-	TRBJ1-3	ASSPSGNTIY
TRBV5-1	-	TRBJ2-1	ASSFPDRPDEQF
TRBV7-9	-	TRBJ2-7	ASSPLSGEFGEQY
TRBV6-6	-	TRBJ2-1	ASSLAGGPGNEQF
TRBV2	-	TRBJ1-5	ASSGPPGQTSNQPQH
TRBV5-1	-	TRBJ2-2	ASSDRQGFSPTGELF
TRBV25-1	-	TRBJ2-7	ASSEYGGAYEQY
TRBV10-3	-	TRBJ2-2	AIGTENTGELF
TRBV4-3	-	TRBJ2-2	ASSQDRGHNTGELF
TRBV4-1	-	TRBJ2-7	ASSQDTAGRSYEQY
TRBV6-5	-	TRBJ2-3	ASSYSSGMTDTQY
TRBV6-5	-	TRBJ1-5	ASRRLGNQPQH
TRBV19	few	TRBJ1-5	ASSGGTNSNQPQH
TRBV28	-	TRBJ1-5	ASSSQGIKPQH
TRBV7-8	once	TRBJ1-2	ASSRVLGGYT
TRBV5-1	-	TRBJ2-1	ASSLAVGSSYNEQF
TRBV4-3	-	TRBJ2-5	ASSQDRGDETQY
TRBV5-4	-	TRBJ2-1	ASSNENNEQF
TRBV18	once	TRBJ2-6	ASSQTGAGANVLT
TRBV6-5	-	TRBJ2-1	ASRSGLDIRNEQF
TRBV11-2	-	TRBJ1-4	ASSLGLRQNTKEKLF
TRBV27	-	TRBJ2-7	ASSYGGNLYEQY
TRBV19	-	TRBJ2-2	ASSQVMGGFTGELF
TRBV5-1	-	TRBJ1-2	ASSLVETYGYT
TRBV5-6	-	TRBJ2-2	ASSPLGGELF